A single sample is the source of the 23 T cell receptor beta chains below, sequenced in a study of T-cell memory formation after mild COVID-19. Each CDR3 protein gets one entry after TCRdb re-called the 5' RACE reads with MiXCR. Of about 90,000 distinct CDR3 sequences in the sample, around 16% were seen once. The sequencing input was PBMCs or a T cell subset sorted from them (not recorded which). These receptors all stem from a young man who had mild COVID-19 (a few samples of this study predate the infection). Cell type and time point are not known.

The chain carries TRBV6-5 and TRBJ2-3; TRBD2 agrees at 15 bases. CDR1 MNHEY and CDR2 SVGAGI come from the germline V gene. CDR3 size: 17 residues. With 1 base clipped from V and 5 bases from J, the junction kept 4 bases outside the gene matches. CDR3 amino acids: CASSYWTSGGAEDTQYF. The CDR3 bases are TGTGCCAGCAGTTACTGGACTAGCGGGGGGGCGGAAGATACGCAGTATTTT.

V is TRBV11-2 and J is TRBJ2-7; TRBD1 agrees at 7 bases. Germline assignment: CDR1 SGHAT and CDR2 FQNNGV. This CDR3 comprises 14 residues. After removal of 1 base from V and 7 bases from J, the junction contained 7 bases not matched to a gene. The CDR3 reads CASSLGDSSIEQYV. CDR3 in DNA: TGTGCCAGCAGCTTAGGGGACAGTAGTATTGAGCAGTACGTC.

The genes are TRBV10-3 and TRBJ2-1; TRBD2 might be the D (6 bases). This CDR3 contains 14 residues. The V and J ends lost 10 bases and 0 bases respectively, with 13 bases between them. Germline V gives CDR1 ENHRY, CDR2 SYGVKD. DNA of the CDR3: TGTGCCACGGGGGACGTTGACTCCTACAATGAGCAGTTCTTC. This encodes CATGDVDSYNEQFF.

The chain uses TRBV2 and TRBJ1-1; D call uncertain. The germline V gene has CDR1 SNHLY and CDR2 FYNNEI. Trimming pared 7 bases from V and 0 bases from J, leaving 9 bases between. This CDR3 region has 13 residues. CDR3 region: CASNWELNTEAFF. The CDR3 bases are TGTGCCAGCAATTGGGAGCTGAACACTGAAGCTTTCTTT.

The gene calls are TRBV12-3 or TRBV12-4 and TRBJ2-3; no reliable D call. This CDR3 comprises 14 residues. V lost 6 bases and J lost 2, with 12 bases in between. This CDR3 reads CASSSDRATDTQYF. The CDR3 DNA follows: TGTGCCAGCAGCTCAGACCGGGCCACAGATACGCAGTATTTT.

The chain combines TRBV27 with TRBJ2-7, with D tentatively TRBD1 (6 bases). From germline, CDR1 is MNHEY and CDR2 SMNVEV (reference sequence). The CDR3 spans 14 residues. Trimming shortened V by 2 bases and J by 3 bases, and 11 bases separated the two germline ends. The CDR3 nucleotides read TGTGCCAGCAGTTTAGCCGGACAGTACTACGAGCAGTACTTC. It codes for CASSLAGQYYEQYF.

This clonotype was counted a few times. The rearrangement links TRBV7-9 to TRBJ2-3; 14 nucleotides align to TRBD2. The CDR3 covers 17 residues. V shed 5 bases and J 7 bases; nucleotides not matched to a gene: 11. Germline lookup yields CDR1 SEHNR and CDR2 FQNEAQ (reference sequence). The CDR3 coding sequence is TGTGCCAGCAGCCTCGGACTAGCGGGGGGCAAGGCCCATACGCAGTATTTT. Translating gives CASSLGLAGGKAHTQYF.

In its sample, this clonotype was seen many times. J is TRBJ2-7 and V is TRBV7-6, with D unresolved. The CDR3 has 14 residues. V lost 1 base to trimming and J lost 3 bases, with 10 bases between them. Germline V lookup: CDR1 SGHVS, CDR2 FNYEAQ. In nucleotides, the CDR3 is TGTGCCAGCAGCTTAGGGCCCACAAACTACGAGCAGTACGTC. Translating gives CASSLGPTNYEQYV.

This clonotype was seen a few times. The rearrangement links TRBV7-2 to TRBJ2-7; 8 positions agree with TRBD1. The CDR3 sequence is 16 residues long. From germline, CDR1 is SGHTA and CDR2 FQGNSA. With V trimmed by 0 bases and J by 4 bases, 8 bases remained unmatched. This chain's CDR3 is CASSLAEGQGTYEQYF. The CDR3 DNA reads as TGTGCCAGCAGCTTAGCAGAAGGACAGGGCACTTACGAGCAGTACTTC.

This clonotype was recorded a few times. The rearrangement links TRBV2 to TRBJ1-5, with D maybe TRBD1 (6 bases). The CDR3 length is 15 residues. Germline CDR1 reads SNHLY; CDR2 reads FYNNEI. V lost 0 bases, J lost 2 bases, and 8 bases lay in between. The CDR3 loop reads CASSEAYRGNQPQHF. The CDR3 nucleotides are TGTGCCAGCAGTGAAGCGTACAGGGGCAATCAGCCCCAGCATTTT.

This rearrangement joins TRBV20-1 to TRBJ2-5; 9 bases are shared with TRBD2. Per the germline V gene, CDR1 is DFQATT and CDR2 is SNEGSKA (reference sequence). The trim removed 0 bases at V and 5 bases at J, leaving 7 bases unmatched. This CDR3 contains 15 residues. CDR3 region: CSARDIASGVETQYF. The CDR3 DNA sequence: TGCAGTGCTAGAGATATTGCTAGCGGGGTGGAGACCCAGTACTTC.

The chain recombines TRBV4-1 with TRBJ2-1; D remains unclear. With 1 base removed from V and 6 bases from J, the gap between germline ends came to 7 bases. CDR3 length equals 13 residues. CDR1 is MGHRA, CDR2 YSYEKL, per germline. The CDR3: CASSQVGSNEQFF. In nucleotides, the CDR3 is TGCGCCAGCAGCCAAGTTGGTAGCAATGAGCAGTTCTTC.

This clonotype was observed a few times. The chain has TRBV3-1 and TRBJ2-1; tentative D call: TRBD2 (6 bases). The CDR3 contains 15 residues. Germline loops: CDR1 LGHDT, CDR2 YNNKEL (reference sequence). V shed 6 bases and J shed 4 bases, with 16 bases lying between them. CDR3 DNA: TGTGCCAGCAGATTAACGGGAGAGGAGTACAATGAGCAGTTCTTC. As protein: CASRLTGEEYNEQFF.

The V call is TRBV12-3 or TRBV12-4, the J call TRBJ1-1; the D is unclear. The CDR3 is made up of 17 amino acids. Trimming cost V 0 bases and J 0 bases, with 14 bases left between them. CDR3 residues: CASSLAWASRMNTEAFF. CDR3 coding DNA: TGTGCCAGCAGTTTAGCCTGGGCCAGCCGGATGAACACTGAAGCTTTCTTT.

This clonotype showed up just a few times. The chain carries TRBV7-9 and TRBJ2-5; 7 bases map to TRBD1. The CDR3 is made up of 14 amino acids. With 5 bases clipped from V and 5 bases from J, the junction kept 8 bases outside the gene matches. Per germline, CDR1 SEHNR and CDR2 FQNEAQ (reference sequence). The CDR3 sequence is CASSHWGQSETQYF. The CDR3 bases are TGTGCCAGCAGCCATTGGGGACAGTCGGAGACCCAGTACTTC.

The rearrangement joins TRBV12-3 or TRBV12-4 to TRBJ2-3; unclear D gene. Trimming cost V 3 bases and J 2 bases, with 6 bases left between them. This CDR3 region has 13 residues. CDR3 in DNA: TGTGCCAGCAGTTTTCTCTACACAGATACGCAGTATTTT. Amino acids: CASSFLYTDTQYF.

This clonotype has a handful of counts. Here the CDR3 DNA reads TGTGCCAGCAGCTTAGGCTACAGGAACACCGGGGAGCTGTTTTTT. It specifies CASSLGYRNTGELFF. The chain recombines TRBV7-9 with TRBJ2-2; no reliable D call. Trimming shortened V by 1 base and J by 1 base, and 7 bases separated the two germline ends. Per the germline V gene, CDR1 is SEHNR and CDR2 is FQNEAQ (reference sequence). This CDR3 spans 15 amino acids.

This clonotype was counted ten times or more. This CDR3 is CASSQESGDTQYF. The DNA of the CDR3 is TGCGCCAGCAGCCAAGAGTCGGGAGATACGCAGTATTTT. This chain joins TRBV4-1 and TRBJ2-3; D is ambiguous. This CDR3 spans 13 amino acids. The V gene lost 0 bases and the J gene lost 5 bases, with 6 bases spanning the gap. Per the germline V gene, CDR1 is MGHRA and CDR2 is YSYEKL.

The chain carries TRBV20-1 and TRBJ2-3, with 10 bases that match TRBD2. J lost 3 bases, V lost 5 bases, and 5 bases had no gene match. The germline V gene encodes CDR1 DFQATT and CDR2 SNEGSKA (reference sequence). The CDR3 covers 14 residues. CDR3 nucleotides: TGCAGTGCTCGGTGGACTAGCGGTACAGATACGCAGTATTTT. This translates into CSARWTSGTDTQYF.

The chain combines TRBV5-1 with TRBJ1-1; the D gene is possibly TRBD1 (5 bases). The CDR3 runs 15 residues. The V end lost 2 bases, the J end lost 4 bases, and 15 bases lay between the germline ends. CDR1 is SGHRS, CDR2 YFSETQ, per germline. CDR3 DNA: TGCGCCAGCAGCTTTTATGGGGGGACGGGCACTGAAGCTTTCTTT. Residues: CASSFYGGTGTEAFF.

V is TRBV7-9 and J is TRBJ1-2; tentative D call: TRBD1 (6 bases). V was clipped by 3 bases and J by 1 base, with 12 bases between them. The CDR3 extends over 15 amino acids. Per germline, CDR1 SEHNR and CDR2 FQNEAQ (reference sequence). The CDR3 loop is CASSFSGEVNYGYTF. As DNA, the CDR3 is TGTGCCAGCAGCTTTTCAGGGGAAGTTAACTATGGCTACACCTTC.

The table lists this clonotype with a few counts. V gene TRBV4-1 combines with J gene TRBJ1-1, with D possibly being TRBD1 (6 bases). The CDR3 runs to 15 residues. From germline, CDR1 is MGHRA and CDR2 YSYEKL. Trimming left V 4 bases short and J 3 bases short, with 15 bases between. In nucleotides, the CDR3 is TGCGCCAGCAGCCCAGCCTACAGGGTCGACACTGAAGCTTTCTTT. It translates to CASSPAYRVDTEAFF.

Only a few counts were recorded for this clonotype. The V call is TRBV20-1, the J call TRBJ2-3; 11 bases agree with TRBD1. CDR3 length: 15 amino acids. Germline V lookup: CDR1 DFQATT, CDR2 SNEGSKA (reference sequence). J lost 5 bases, V lost 6 bases, and 10 bases had no gene match. Here the CDR3 reads CSASAPGQGGDTQYF. CDR3 DNA: TGCAGTGCCAGCGCTCCGGGACAGGGGGGAGATACGCAGTATTTT.